This section outlines one T cell receptor beta chain sequence together with its context. This sample is drawn from a study of blood T cell repertoires in COVID-19. The J segment lost 4 bases and the V segment lost 6 bases, leaving 4 bases of the junction unmatched. There are 14 residues in the CDR3. Germline CDR1 and CDR2: SNHLY and FYNNEI. The assay was immunoSEQ multiplex PCR, and TCRdb's table has in-frame clones only and misses some. Among some 150,000 clones listed, more than 70% were seen once. This receptor was identified in a woman between 45 and 60 years old in a cohort exposed to, infected with or recovered from COVID-19 (not recorded which). V and J are TRBV2 and TRBJ1-5; 9 positions match TRBD1. The specimen was PBMCs or T cells enriched from blood (not recorded which). CDR3 DNA: TGTGCCAGCAGACTCGGACAGGGGAATCAGCCCCAGCATTTT. As protein: CASRLGQGNQPQHF.